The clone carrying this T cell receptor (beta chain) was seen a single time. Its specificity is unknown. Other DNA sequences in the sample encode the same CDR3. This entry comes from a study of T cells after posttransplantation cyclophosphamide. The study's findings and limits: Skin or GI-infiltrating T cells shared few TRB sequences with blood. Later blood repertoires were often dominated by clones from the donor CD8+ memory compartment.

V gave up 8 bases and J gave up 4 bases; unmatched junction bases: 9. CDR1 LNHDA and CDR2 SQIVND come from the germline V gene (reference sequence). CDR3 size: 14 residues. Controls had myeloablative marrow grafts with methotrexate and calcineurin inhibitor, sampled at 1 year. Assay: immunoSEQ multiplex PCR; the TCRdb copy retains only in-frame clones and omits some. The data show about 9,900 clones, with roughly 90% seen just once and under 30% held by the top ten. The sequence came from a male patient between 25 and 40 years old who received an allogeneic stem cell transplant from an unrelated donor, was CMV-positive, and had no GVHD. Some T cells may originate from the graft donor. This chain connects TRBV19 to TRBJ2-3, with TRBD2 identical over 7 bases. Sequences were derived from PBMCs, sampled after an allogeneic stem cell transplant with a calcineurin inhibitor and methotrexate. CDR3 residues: CASRPAGASDTQYF. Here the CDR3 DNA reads TGTGCCAGTCGTCCGGCGGGAGCTTCAGATACGCAGTATTTT.